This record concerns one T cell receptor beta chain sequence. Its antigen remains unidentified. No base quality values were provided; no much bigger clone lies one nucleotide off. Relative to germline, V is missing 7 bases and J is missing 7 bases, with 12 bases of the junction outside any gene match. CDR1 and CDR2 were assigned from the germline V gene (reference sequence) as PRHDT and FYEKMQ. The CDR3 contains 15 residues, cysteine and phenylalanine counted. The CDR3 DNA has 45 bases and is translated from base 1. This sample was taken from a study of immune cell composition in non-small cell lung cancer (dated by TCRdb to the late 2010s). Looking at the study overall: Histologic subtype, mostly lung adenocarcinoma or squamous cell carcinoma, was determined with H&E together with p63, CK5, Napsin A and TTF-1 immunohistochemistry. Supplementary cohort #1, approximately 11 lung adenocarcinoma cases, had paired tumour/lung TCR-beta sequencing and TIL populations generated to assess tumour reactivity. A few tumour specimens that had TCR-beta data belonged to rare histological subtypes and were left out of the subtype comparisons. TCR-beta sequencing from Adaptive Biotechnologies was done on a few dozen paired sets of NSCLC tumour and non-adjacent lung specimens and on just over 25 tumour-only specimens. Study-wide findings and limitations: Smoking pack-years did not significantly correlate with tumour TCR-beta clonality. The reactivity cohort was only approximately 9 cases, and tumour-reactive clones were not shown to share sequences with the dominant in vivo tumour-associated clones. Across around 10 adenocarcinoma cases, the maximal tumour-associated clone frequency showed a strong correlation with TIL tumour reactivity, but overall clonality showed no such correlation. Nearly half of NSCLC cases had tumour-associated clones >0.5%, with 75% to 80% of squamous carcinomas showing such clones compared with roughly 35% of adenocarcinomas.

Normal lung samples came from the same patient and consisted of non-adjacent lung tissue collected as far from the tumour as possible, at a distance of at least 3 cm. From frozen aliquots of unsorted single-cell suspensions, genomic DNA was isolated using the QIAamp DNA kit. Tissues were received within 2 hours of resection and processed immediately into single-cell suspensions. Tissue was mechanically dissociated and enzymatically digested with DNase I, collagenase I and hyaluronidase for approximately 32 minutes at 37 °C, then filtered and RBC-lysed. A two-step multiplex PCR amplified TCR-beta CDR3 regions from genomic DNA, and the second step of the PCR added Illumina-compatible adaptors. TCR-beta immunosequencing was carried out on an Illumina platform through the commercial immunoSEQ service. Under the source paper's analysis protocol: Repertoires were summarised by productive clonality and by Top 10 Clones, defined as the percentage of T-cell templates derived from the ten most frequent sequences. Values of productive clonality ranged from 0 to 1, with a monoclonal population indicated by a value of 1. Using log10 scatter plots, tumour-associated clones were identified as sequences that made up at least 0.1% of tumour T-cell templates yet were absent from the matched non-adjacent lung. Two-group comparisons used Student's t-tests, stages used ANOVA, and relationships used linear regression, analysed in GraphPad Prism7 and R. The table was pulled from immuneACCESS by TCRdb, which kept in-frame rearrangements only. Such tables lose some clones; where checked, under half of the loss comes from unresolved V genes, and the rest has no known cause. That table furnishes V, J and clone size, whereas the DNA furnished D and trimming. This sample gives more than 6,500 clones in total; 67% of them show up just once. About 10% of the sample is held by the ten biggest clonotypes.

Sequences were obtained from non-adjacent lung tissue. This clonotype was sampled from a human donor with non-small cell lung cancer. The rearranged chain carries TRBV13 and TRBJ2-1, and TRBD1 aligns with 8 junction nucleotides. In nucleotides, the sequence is TGTGCCAGCACGCGACAGGGGTTCTTGTTTAATGAGCAGTTCTTC. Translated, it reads CASTRQGFLFNEQFF.